The clone carrying this TCR beta chain appeared a few times. The data originate from a study of CD8 T cells in ankylosing spondylitis. CDR1 SGHRS and CDR2 YFSETQ come from the germline V gene. The CDR3 is 20 amino acids. V shed 0 bases and J shed 2 bases, with 26 bases lying between them. MiXCR, run by TCRdb on the 5' RACE reads, gives a single entry per CDR3 protein. The sample holds 150,000 to 200,000 distinct CDR3 sequences; 13% are singletons and the top ten take approximately 11%. Sequencing input: blood, either unsorted or a sorted T cell fraction (not recorded which). This chain uses TRBV5-1 with TRBJ1-2, with D perhaps matching TRBD1 (6 bases). This receptor was obtained from a female donor with ankylosing spondylitis or in good health (not recorded which). In DNA, the CDR3 is TGCGCCAGCAGCTTGGGGGATGATTACCTGACAGGAGTAGACAACTATGGCTACACCTTC. It encodes CASSLGDDYLTGVDNYGYTF.